This TCR beta chain was found in a study of long-term antiretroviral therapy in people with HIV. CDR1 is SGHRS and CDR2 is YFSETQ in the germline V gene. The CDR3 is made up of 16 amino acids. V was pared by 1 base and J by 5 bases, with 6 bases of the junction left unmatched. Each donor had at least one pre-ART and at least two post-ART PBMC samples. This was the immunoSEQ v3.0 assay at survey level. Assay: immunoSEQ multiplex PCR; the TCRdb copy retains only in-frame clones and omits some. The sample lists 9,000 to 13,000 clones, around 85% occurring once. The chain employs TRBV5-1 and TRBJ2-2; 9 bases match TRBD2. The source is a man in his forties or fifties with HIV. Specimen: unsorted PBMCs, collected 1.8 years after starting antiretroviral therapy. CDR3 loop: CASSLLAGVETGELFF. The CDR3 bases are TGCGCCAGCAGCTTGTTAGCGGGAGTAGAGACCGGGGAGCTGTTTTTT.